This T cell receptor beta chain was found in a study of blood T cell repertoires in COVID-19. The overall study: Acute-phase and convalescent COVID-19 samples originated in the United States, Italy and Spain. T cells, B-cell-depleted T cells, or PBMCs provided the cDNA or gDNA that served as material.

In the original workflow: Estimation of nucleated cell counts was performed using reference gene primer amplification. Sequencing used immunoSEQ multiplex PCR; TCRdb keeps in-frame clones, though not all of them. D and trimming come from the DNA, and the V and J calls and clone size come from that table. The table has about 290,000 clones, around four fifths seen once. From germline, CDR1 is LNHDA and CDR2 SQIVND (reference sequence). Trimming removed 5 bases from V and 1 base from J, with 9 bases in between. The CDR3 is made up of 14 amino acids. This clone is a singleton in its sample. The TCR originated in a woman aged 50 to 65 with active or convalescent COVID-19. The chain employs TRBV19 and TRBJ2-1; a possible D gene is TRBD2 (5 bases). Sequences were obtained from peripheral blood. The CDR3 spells CASSPQRSYNEQFF. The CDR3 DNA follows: TGTGCCAGTAGTCCGCAGCGGTCCTACAATGAGCAGTTCTTC. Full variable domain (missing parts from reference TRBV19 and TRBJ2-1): DGGITQSPKYLFRKEGQNVTLSCEQNLNHDAMYWYRQDPGQGLRLIYYSQIVNDFQKGDIAEGYSVSREKKESFPLTVTSAQKNPTAFYLCASSPQRSYNEQFFGPGTRLTVL.